These 7 T cell receptor beta chains originate from one sample sequenced in a study of Tregs in tolerant kidney transplant recipients. Using immunoSEQ multiplex PCR, the repertoire was profiled, and TCRdb retains in-frame clones only, with some absent. The sample shows roughly 66,000 clones, over 85% of them seen only once. The sample in question was CD8+ T cells from blood, obtained before the transplant. These receptors originate from a human donor who received a combined kidney and bone marrow transplant.

The V and J genes are TRBV7-2 and TRBJ2-1, with D possibly TRBD2 on 5 matching bases. Germline CDR1 reads SGHTA; CDR2 reads FQGNSA. Trimming pared 3 bases from V and 9 bases from J, leaving 6 bases between. The CDR3 extends over 11 amino acids. The CDR3 DNA reads as TGTGCCAGCAGCTTGGGAGCTGAGCAGTTCTTC. Encoded protein: CASSLGAEQFF.

This clone occurred a few times. The chain employs TRBV7-9 and TRBJ2-7; TRBD2 agrees at 7 bases. In germline, CDR1 is SEHNR, CDR2 FQNEAQ (reference sequence). The CDR3 contains 18 residues. The V and J ends lost 5 bases and 0 bases, in that order; junction bases with no gene match: 16. CDR3 nucleotides: TGTGCCAGCAGCCGAGGCCGGGGGGACGGCCCCTTCTCCTACGAGCAGTACTTC. This codes for CASSRGRGDGPFSYEQYF.

V and J are TRBV9 and TRBJ2-3, with D possibly TRBD2 on 6 matching bases. Per the germline V gene, CDR1 is SGDLS and CDR2 is YYNGEE. With 3 bases removed from V and 0 bases from J, the gap between germline ends came to 14 bases. The CDR3 is 16 amino acids. CDR3 DNA sequence: TGTGCCAGCAGCGCACCACTAGCAGGCAGCACAGATACGCAGTATTTT. Residues: CASSAPLAGSTDTQYF.

The rearrangement joins TRBV5-5 to TRBJ1-5, with TRBD1 matching over 8 bases. Trimming took 4 bases from V and 2 from J; bases not matched to a gene: 8. Germline loops: CDR1 SGHKS, CDR2 YYEKEE (reference sequence). CDR3 size: 16 residues. CDR3 DNA: TGTGCCAGCAGCCACTTACAGGGGGGGGGCAATCAGCCCCAGCATTTT. Translating gives CASSHLQGGGNQPQHF. Based on the CDR3 plus reference TRBV5-5 and TRBJ1-5, the full variable domain is DAGVTQSPTHLIKTRGQQVTLRCSPISGHKSVSWYQQVLGQGPQFIFQYYEKEERGRGNFPDRFSARQFPNYSSELNVNALLLGDSALYLCASSHLQGGGNQPQHFGDGTRLSIL.

This chain connects TRBV4-3 to TRBJ2-5; D not resolved. There are 14 residues in the CDR3. Germline CDR1 is LGHNA and CDR2 is YSLEER. V was trimmed by 3 bases and J by 2 bases, leaving 10 bases between them. In nucleotides, the CDR3 is TGCGCCAGCAGCCAGTACGGGTCACAAGAGACCCAGTACTTC. Translation gives CASSQYGSQETQYF.

The chain joins TRBV9 to TRBJ2-7; D possibly corresponds to TRBD1 (5 bases). The germline CDR1 and CDR2 sequences are SGDLS and YYNGEE. CDR3 length: 13 amino acids. The V gene lost 4 bases and the J gene lost 3 bases, with 11 bases spanning the gap. CDR3 loop: CASSPGHFYEQYF. In DNA, the CDR3 is TGTGCCAGCAGCCCCGGACACTTCTACGAGCAGTACTTC.

In its sample, this clone was seen once. The rearrangement joins TRBV13 to TRBJ2-1, with 9 positions matching TRBD2. The J segment lost 4 bases and the V segment lost 5 bases, leaving 9 bases of the junction unmatched. This CDR3 has 16 residues. Germline V lookup: CDR1 PRHDT, CDR2 FYEKMQ (reference sequence). CDR3: CASSLTRTSVYNEQFF. The CDR3 DNA reads as TGTGCCAGCAGCCTAACCCGGACTAGCGTGTACAATGAGCAGTTCTTC.